This T cell receptor beta chain was documented in a study of post-analysis software for immune sequencing data. Study context: Relapsing-remitting, secondary progressive and progressive-relapsing forms of multiple sclerosis all featured among disease courses.

CDR3 length: 14 residues. The V and J ends lost 0 bases and 5 bases, in that order; junction bases with no gene match: 1. Germline loops: CDR1 MNHEY, CDR2 SVGAGI. Points from the study as a whole: Five or six TRBV segments were significantly more frequent in patients than in controls. TRBV5-6, TRBV5-1 and TRBV20-1 were among these segments.

The authors incorporated unique molecular identifiers into the TCR beta cDNA libraries. The source material, roughly 0.9 to 11 million T cells, gave rise to 500,000 or so cDNA molecules. TCRdb ran MiXCR on the PCR reads and lists one entry per CDR3 protein. The repertoire holds more than 350,000 distinct CDR3 sequences, with 35% to 45% as singletons. This clonotype was counted only a few times. Its target is not known. Input material: blood. This sequence originates from a girl aged 2-10 years with multiple sclerosis. This chain uses TRBV6-5 with TRBJ2-7; TRBD1 agrees at 10 bases. The CDR3 spells CASSYSGQGDEQYF. As DNA, the CDR3 is TGTGCCAGCAGTTACTCCGGACAGGGGGACGAGCAGTACTTC.